This TCR beta chain was recorded in a study of T cells in Graves' hyperthyroidism and ophthalmopathy. Germline CDR1 and CDR2: SQVTM and ANQGSEA. The CDR3 has 13 amino acids. The germline V and J ends were trimmed by 3 bases and 5 bases, with 13 bases remaining between them. There are many counts of this clonotype. RNA transcripts were the template for amplifying TCR beta CDR3 regions. The primer set for the first-round RT-PCR of the TCR CDR3 was HTBI. One entry per CDR3 protein, called by TCRdb with MiXCR from the multiplex PCR reads. The sample comprises approximately 610,000 distinct CDR3 sequences, roughly 14% of which are singletons, and approximately 4.3% rests with the top ten.

The chain uses TRBV29-1 and TRBJ2-5; no reliable D call. What was sequenced was blood. The sequence came from a middle-aged woman with Graves' ophthalmopathy. CDR3 coding DNA: TGCAGCGTTGATAGACGGATGGGGGAGACCCAGTACTTC. Translating it yields CSVDRRMGETQYF.